This entry lists 25 T cell receptor beta chains sequenced from one sample in a study of blood T cell repertoires in COVID-19. Repertoires were generated with immunoSEQ multiplex PCR, while TCRdb's copy carries only in-frame clones and drops some. Of roughly 56,000 clones listed, more than 75% were seen once; the top ten hold around 15%. The source material was peripheral blood. The receptors stem from a human donor in a cohort sampled during active COVID-19.

The chain uses TRBV24-1 and TRBJ1-1; D call uncertain. In germline, CDR1 is KGHDR, CDR2 SFDVKD. CDR3 length equals 14 residues. The V gene lost 10 bases and the J gene lost 1 base, with 15 bases spanning the gap. The CDR3 reads CATRTSSGNTEAFF. For the CDR3, the DNA is TGTGCCACTAGGACGAGCAGCGGGAACACTGAAGCTTTCTTT.

V gene TRBV30 combines with J gene TRBJ1-4; D is unresolved. This CDR3 is built from 15 residues. The V end lost 8 bases, the J end lost 1 base, and 17 bases lay between the germline ends. CDR1 is GTSNPN and CDR2 is SVGIG in the germline V gene (reference sequence). CDR3 coding DNA: TGTGCCGGAGGAGCGGGGAGAGGAACTAATGAAAAACTGTTTTTT. It yields the protein CAGGAGRGTNEKLFF.

This clone was detected only once. The rearrangement links TRBV28 to TRBJ2-3; TRBD1 agrees at 7 bases. The CDR3 runs 14 residues. Germline assignment: CDR1 MDHEN and CDR2 SYDVKM. V lost 6 bases to trimming and J lost 5 bases; unmatched junction nucleotides: 8. The CDR3 nucleotides read TGTGCCAGCAGGCGCACAGGGGCGGGAGATACGCAGTATTTT. Its protein product is CASRRTGAGDTQYF. Using reference TRBV28 and TRBJ2-3 for the parts outside the CDR3, the full variable domain is DVKVTQSSRYLVKRTGEKVFLECVQDMDHENMFWYRQDPGLGLRLIYFSYDVKMKEKGDIPEGYSVSREKKERFSLILESASTNQTSMYLCASRRTGAGDTQYFGPGTRLTVL.

The rearrangement uses TRBV6-4 and TRBJ2-2; D might be TRBD2 (5 bases). The CDR3 runs 14 residues. Trimming removed 5 bases at V and 3 bases at J, with 10 bases between. Germline loops: CDR1 MRHNA, CDR2 SNTAGT. CDR3 DNA: TGTGCCAGCAGTCTGCGGGTTGACACCGGGGAGCTGTTTTTT. This translates into CASSLRVDTGELFF.

The rearrangement uses TRBV11-3 and TRBJ2-3, with 7 bases that match TRBD2. CDR3 size: 14 residues. V shed 4 bases, J shed 5 bases, and the junction held 6 bases outside the gene matches. Germline V gene sequence: CDR1 SGHNT, CDR2 YENEEA. The CDR3 reads CASSSGGSRDTQYF. The CDR3 nucleotides read TGTGCCAGCAGCTCTGGCGGGAGTAGAGATACGCAGTATTTT.

A few counts support this clone. This rearrangement joins TRBV11-3 to TRBJ2-7; D is perhaps TRBD1 (6 bases). V was shortened by 2 bases and J by 2 bases, with 10 bases between the two germline ends. The CDR3 is made up of 14 amino acids. Germline assignment: CDR1 SGHNT and CDR2 YENEEA. CDR3 bases: TGTGCCAGCAGCTTAAGTAGGACAGCCTACGAGCAGTACTTC. Protein sequence: CASSLSRTAYEQYF.

This clone was detected only once. V and J are TRBV7-9 and TRBJ2-1; TRBD2 might be the D (7 bases). Deletions cut 0 bases from V and 9 bases from J, with 15 bases between. This CDR3 contains 15 residues. The V gene's germline CDR1 is SEHNR and CDR2 FQNEAQ (reference sequence). The CDR3 loop is CASSLARGTIGEQFF. The CDR3 DNA is TGTGCCAGCAGCTTAGCGAGGGGGACTATCGGTGAGCAGTTCTTC.

This CDR3 is CASSPPVGQGTDTQYF. As DNA, the CDR3 is TGTGCCAGCAGCCCACCCGTGGGACAGGGGACAGATACGCAGTATTTT. The chain is built from TRBV7-2 and TRBJ2-3; 10 bases align to TRBD1. Germline V gene sequence: CDR1 SGHTA, CDR2 FQGNSA. The CDR3 spans 16 residues. J gave up 3 bases and V 5 bases, and 8 bases lay outside the gene matches.

This clone has more than one count but fewer than ten. The rearrangement links TRBV7-3 to TRBJ2-1; D is perhaps TRBD1 (5 bases). V lost 3 bases, J lost 0 bases, and 18 bases lay in between. Germline V gives CDR1 SGHTA, CDR2 FQGTGA. This CDR3 is 18 amino acids long. The CDR3 DNA reads TGTGCCAGCAGCTTTATTGCTACCAGGGCCACCTCCTACAATGAGCAGTTCTTC. It yields the protein CASSFIATRATSYNEQFF.

J is TRBJ2-1 and V is TRBV2; D might be TRBD1 (5 bases). Germline CDR1 is SNHLY and CDR2 is FYNNEI. V was clipped by 8 bases and J by 4 bases, with 15 bases between them. The CDR3 has 14 residues. Here the CDR3 DNA reads TGTGCCAGCGGGGCGACGGACCAATACAATGAGCAGTTCTTC. This encodes CASGATDQYNEQFF.

V gene TRBV6-5 combines with J gene TRBJ1-2; TRBD1 matches at 8 bases. Germline CDR1 and CDR2: MNHEY and SVGAGI. The CDR3 consists of 12 residues. V shed 4 bases and J 11 bases; nucleotides not matched to a gene: 6. DNA for the CDR3: TGTGCCAGCAGTTCGAACAGGGGGTTGTACACCTTC. Translating it yields CASSSNRGLYTF.

This rearrangement joins TRBV11-2 to TRBJ2-2; tentatively, D is TRBD2 (6 bases). Germline values: CDR1 SGHAT, CDR2 FQNNGV. This CDR3 spans 18 amino acids. V was cut by 1 base and J by 0 bases, with 15 bases left in between. Here the CDR3 DNA reads TGTGCCAGCAGCTTAGCTCGGGAGAGGGCATCGAACACCGGGGAGCTGTTTTTT. This sequence encodes CASSLARERASNTGELFF.

The rearrangement uses TRBV5-1 and TRBJ2-5, with TRBD1 matching 7 bases. This CDR3 region has 17 residues. After removal of 2 bases from V and 1 base from J, the junction contained 11 bases not matched to a gene. Looked up from germline, CDR1 is SGHRS and CDR2 is YFSETQ. This chain's CDR3 is CASSLNRDSLLQETQYF. In DNA, the CDR3 is TGCGCCAGCAGCTTAAACAGGGACAGCCTCCTCCAAGAGACCCAGTACTTC.

The CDR3 nucleotides are TGTGCCAGCTCACGGCTAGGGGTGACCGGGGAGCTGTTTTTT. Its protein is CASSRLGVTGELFF. The rearrangement links TRBV18 to TRBJ2-2, with D maybe TRBD1 (5 bases). The V gene's germline CDR1 is KGHSH and CDR2 LQKENI. The CDR3 length is 14 residues. V lost 4 bases, J lost 5 bases, and 11 bases lay in between.

DNA for the CDR3: TGCGCCAGCAGCTTGTTAGGACCTCCGAACAGGGGAAGCGGTTCACCCCTCCACTTT. Residues: CASSLLGPPNRGSGSPLHF. The chain employs TRBV5-1 and TRBJ1-6; TRBD1 matches 7 bases. Germline CDR1 and CDR2: SGHRS and YFSETQ. CDR3 size: 19 residues. Unmatched junction bases numbered 19, after V lost 1 base and J lost 9 bases.

The chain is built from TRBV28 and TRBJ2-1; 11 bases are a match to TRBD2. V dropped 7 bases and J dropped 8; count of bases not matched to a gene: 10. CDR1 is MDHEN and CDR2 is SYDVKM in the germline V gene. This CDR3 is built from 15 residues. CDR3 nucleotides: TGTGCCAGCAACTGGGGTCTAGCGGGAGGCGATGAGCAGTTCTTC. It yields the protein CASNWGLAGGDEQFF.

The genes are TRBV18 and TRBJ1-2, with D maybe TRBD1 (6 bases). Trimming shortened V by 2 bases and J by 7 bases, and 11 bases separated the two germline ends. Germline V gene sequence: CDR1 KGHSH, CDR2 LQKENI. The CDR3 spans 13 residues. The CDR3 DNA sequence: TGTGCCAGCTCACCAGATCAGGGGCTTGGCTACACCTTC. This gives the protein CASSPDQGLGYTF.

The V call is TRBV10-1, the J call TRBJ2-3; 10 bases are a match to TRBD2. This CDR3 is 15 amino acids long. V lost 4 bases and J lost 5; bases outside the gene matches: 6. From germline, CDR1 is WNHNN and CDR2 SYGVQD (reference sequence). CDR3 sequence: CASSVGTSVLDTQYF. CDR3 bases: TGCGCCAGCAGTGTGGGGACTAGCGTCTTAGATACGCAGTATTTT.

The chain combines TRBV4-1 with TRBJ1-1, with a tentative D call TRBD1 (6 bases). The CDR3 sequence is 17 residues long. The germline V and J ends were trimmed by 0 bases and 5 bases, with 19 bases remaining between them. CDR1 is MGHRA and CDR2 is YSYEKL in the germline V gene. CDR3 residues: CASSQDGRGAGGTEAFF. Here the CDR3 DNA reads TGCGCCAGCAGCCAAGATGGTCGGGGGGCAGGTGGGACTGAAGCTTTCTTT.

This rearrangement joins TRBV6-4 to TRBJ2-3; TRBD2 matches at 7 bases. V shed 6 bases, J shed 3 bases, and the junction held 18 bases outside the gene matches. The CDR3 sequence is 18 residues long. Looked up from germline, CDR1 is MRHNA and CDR2 is SNTAGT. The CDR3 reads CASSLSPFAGVGTDTQYF. The CDR3 bases are TGTGCCAGCAGCCTATCCCCTTTTGCGGGAGTGGGTACAGATACGCAGTATTTT.

V usage is TRBV19 and J usage is TRBJ1-2; 10 positions agree with TRBD1. The CDR3 loop spans 16 amino acids. Germline values: CDR1 LNHDA, CDR2 SQIVND (reference sequence). V gave up 3 bases and J gave up 2 bases; unmatched junction bases: 6. The CDR3 DNA sequence: TGTGCCAGTAGTATTGATATGGGACAGGGGAACTATGGCTACACCTTC. Translated: CASSIDMGQGNYGYTF.

The chain joins TRBV6-4 to TRBJ2-7; tentative D call: TRBD2 (6 bases). The CDR3 length is 16 residues. Germline V CDR1 and CDR2: MRHNA, SNTAGT. Trimming took 4 bases from V and 6 from J, leaving 22 bases between them. As DNA, the CDR3 is TGTGCCAGCAGTGCCCCAGATGGCGGGACGTGGGGCGAGCAGTACTTC. Protein product: CASSAPDGGTWGEQYF.

Comments on this clone: This is likely a read error, given that the CDR3 carries no conserved phenylalanine or tryptophan at its end. The DNA is omitted, as the CDR3 cannot be located on it reliably, and the CDR3 follows TCRdb's listing. The rearrangement joins TRBV21-1 to TRBJ1-4; the table's D gene call, TRBD1, was not cross checked with the DNA. TRBV21-1 is noted as a pseudogene. From its first to its last residue, the CDR3 has 11 amino acids. The chain's CDR3 is CASTPGDRGRD.

The rearrangement links TRBV19 to TRBJ2-6; a weak D match, TRBD2 (6 bases). The CDR3 length is 15 residues. CDR1 and CDR2 (germline): LNHDA, SQIVND (reference sequence). With 3 bases removed from V and 1 base from J, the gap between germline ends came to 7 bases. DNA for the CDR3: TGTGCCAGTAGTATTGCGGGATCTGGGGCCAACGTCCTGACTTTC. This translates into CASSIAGSGANVLTF.

The rearrangement links TRBV19 to TRBJ2-3, with D perhaps TRBD2 (6 bases). The CDR3 sequence is 13 residues long. Per germline, CDR1 LNHDA and CDR2 SQIVND (reference sequence). Trimming stripped 3 bases from V and 6 bases from J, with 10 bases between. CDR3 sequence reads: CASSIAGRDTQYF. The CDR3 DNA reads TGTGCCAGTAGTATTGCAGGGAGGGATACGCAGTATTTT.